This note documents a single TCR beta chain sequence. This CDR3 region has 17 residues. With 3 bases removed from V and 3 bases from J, the gap between germline ends came to 19 bases. The germline CDR1 and CDR2 sequences are SGDLS and YYNGEE. This sample is drawn from a study of identifying expanded T cells in peripheral blood. The method was immunoSEQ multiplex PCR; TCRdb's version includes in-frame clones alone and lacks a portion of them. The data hold under 95,000 clones, with 75% to 90% observed a single time. This sequence originates from a person aged 18-70 years in good health. The sample comprised blood. The J gene is TRBJ1-3, the V gene TRBV9; D remains unclear. The CDR3 nucleotides read TGTGCCAGCAGCGCCACCCTCCCAGGCAGAGATGGAAACACCATATATTTT. This sequence encodes CASSATLPGRDGNTIYF.